These 31 T cell receptor beta chains came from one sample sequenced in a study of spatial heterogeneity in lung cancer. Each CDR3 protein gets one entry after TCRdb re-called the 5' RACE reads with MiXCR. The sample consists of around 60,000 distinct CDR3 sequences, 7% to 10% of them appearing once. Time point defined: sample taken at primary tumor resection. From tumor, nontumor lung or frozen PBMC, whole RNA was taken unsorted for sequencing. Sequenced material: PBMCs, taken at surgery. These receptors were obtained from a female donor with early-stage non-small cell lung cancer.

The rearrangement uses TRBV14 and TRBJ1-1; D not resolved. CDR3 length equals 11 residues. Trimming removed 0 bases from V and 11 bases from J, with 7 bases in between. The V gene's germline CDR1 is SGHDN and CDR2 FVKESK. The CDR3 sequence: CASSQDLVAFF. CDR3 coding DNA: TGTGCCAGCAGCCAAGATCTTGTGGCTTTCTTT.

This clonotype was recorded a few times. A much larger clone lies a single base off, so this may be a read error. The chain employs TRBV29-1 and TRBJ2-7; the D is unclear. The ends were cut back, 4 bases at V and 6 bases at J, with 13 bases in the middle. The germline V gene has CDR1 SQVTM and CDR2 ANQGSEA. The CDR3 loop spans 12 amino acids. CDR3 DNA: TGCAGCGTTGGATCTACATGGCGCGAGCAGTACTTC. It translates to CSVGSTWREQYF.

This clonotype came up once. V gene TRBV29-1 combines with J gene TRBJ1-1; TRBD1 agrees at 8 bases. The junction had 10 bases not matched to a gene; V was cut back by 5 bases and J by 5 bases. Germline lookup yields CDR1 SQVTM and CDR2 ANQGSEA. The CDR3 totals 14 residues. CDR3 amino acids: CSVTLTGGGTEAFF. The CDR3 DNA reads TGCAGCGTTACTCTAACAGGGGGAGGGACTGAAGCTTTCTTT.

This clonotype was seen a few times. This chain connects TRBV27 to TRBJ2-1, with D perhaps TRBD1 (6 bases). This CDR3 is built from 14 residues. The germline V and J ends were trimmed by 5 bases and 10 bases, with 18 bases remaining between them. Per germline, CDR1 MNHEY and CDR2 SMNVEV (reference sequence). The CDR3 bases are TGTGCCAGCAGTCCGTCATCTGGACAGTACGAGCAGTTCTTC. Residues: CASSPSSGQYEQFF.

This clonotype was observed at least ten times. The CDR3 protein is CASSLGRERTEAFF. The CDR3 region has the DNA TGTGCCAGCAGCTTAGGCAGGGAAAGGACTGAAGCTTTCTTT. The chain uses TRBV7-9 and TRBJ1-1; D possibly corresponds to TRBD1 (5 bases). The V end lost 1 base, the J end lost 5 bases, and 11 bases lay between the germline ends. Looked up from germline, CDR1 is SEHNR and CDR2 is FQNEAQ (reference sequence). The length of the CDR3 is 14 residues.

This clonotype was counted at least ten times. The chain carries TRBV18 and TRBJ2-7; D may be TRBD1 (5 bases). Trimming took off 1 base at V and 3 bases at J, with 13 bases between the two ends. This CDR3 is 15 amino acids long. Germline values: CDR1 KGHSH, CDR2 LQKENI. The CDR3: CASSPQRTPSYEQYF. DNA for the CDR3: TGTGCCAGCTCACCACAGAGGACACCGAGCTACGAGCAGTACTTC.

This clonotype occurred many times. This rearrangement joins TRBV6-2 or TRBV6-3 to TRBJ2-6; D unclear. The CDR3 contains 13 residues. V gave up 4 bases and J gave up 2 bases, with 3 bases separating them. CDR1 is MNHEY and CDR2 is SVGEGT in the germline V gene. Here the CDR3 DNA reads TGTGCCAGCAGTTTTGCTGGGGCCAACGTCCTGACTTTC. Its protein product is CASSFAGANVLTF.

This clonotype showed up many times. CDR3 coding DNA: TGCGCCAGCAAGGGACAGGGTCTATCTAGGGAGCTGTTTTTT. As protein: CASKGQGLSRELFF. This sequence joins TRBV5-1 and TRBJ2-2, with 9 bases identical to TRBD1. Germline V CDR1 and CDR2: SGHRS, YFSETQ. The ends lost 6 bases at V and 9 bases at J; junction bases unmatched: 9. CDR3 length: 14 residues.

This clonotype was recorded at least ten times. The CDR3 region has the DNA TGTGCCAGCAGCTTGGTAATTAGCGGGAGGACCCAGTACTTC. The encoded protein is CASSLVISGRTQYF. J is TRBJ2-5 and V is TRBV7-2; 9 bases are shared with TRBD2. The V gene's germline CDR1 is SGHTA and CDR2 FQGNSA. The V and J ends lost 3 bases and 7 bases, in that order; junction bases with no gene match: 6. This CDR3 is 14 amino acids long.

This clonotype turned up a few times. J is TRBJ2-6 and V is TRBV18; 8 nucleotides match TRBD2. Germline CDR1 reads KGHSH; CDR2 reads LQKENI. The CDR3 extends over 19 amino acids. With V trimmed by 1 base and J by 0 bases, 8 bases remained unmatched. The CDR3 loop reads CASSPRGSGGPSGANVLTF. CDR3 nucleotides: TGTGCCAGCTCACCACGCGGCAGCGGGGGACCCTCTGGGGCCAACGTCCTGACTTTC. Full variable domain (remainder filled in from reference TRBV18 and TRBJ2-6): NAGVMQNPRHLVRRRGQEARLRCSPMKGHSHVYWYRQLPEEGLKFMVYLQKENIIDESGMPKERFSAEFPKEGPSILRIQQVVRGDSAAYFCASSPRGSGGPSGANVLTFGAGSRLTVL.

This clonotype was detected a few times. The chain has TRBV6-1 and TRBJ1-2; 9 bases map to TRBD1. Germline V gives CDR1 MNHNS, CDR2 SASEGT. V lost 6 bases and J lost 3; bases outside the gene matches: 5. There are 14 residues in the CDR3. CDR3 coding DNA: TGTGCCAGCAGCGGGACAGGGAAAGACTATGGCTACACCTTC. Its translation is CASSGTGKDYGYTF.

This clonotype was observed at least ten times. This chain uses TRBV28 with TRBJ2-7, with D possibly matching TRBD2 (6 bases). The CDR3 is 14 residues long. Germline V lookup: CDR1 MDHEN, CDR2 SYDVKM. The V end lost 3 bases, the J end lost 5 bases, and 14 bases lay between the germline ends. The DNA for the CDR3 is TGTGCCAGCAGTTTTGTAGCAGGGACTGACGAGCAGTACTTC. It encodes CASSFVAGTDEQYF.

The table lists this clonotype with many counts. This chain uses TRBV15 with TRBJ2-5; TRBD2 matches at 7 bases. V was clipped by 0 bases and J by 5 bases; unmatched bases: 3. Germline CDR1 reads LNHNV; CDR2 reads YYDKDF (reference sequence). The CDR3 is made up of 14 amino acids. The CDR3 DNA reads TGTGCCACCAGCAGAGATAAGGGAGGGGAGACCCAGTACTTC. Translated, it gives CATSRDKGGETQYF.

The rearrangement links TRBV27 to TRBJ1-1; the D gene is possibly TRBD1 (6 bases). The CDR3 covers 12 residues. V lost 6 bases to trimming and J lost 5 bases, with 10 bases between them. Per germline, CDR1 MNHEY and CDR2 SMNVEV (reference sequence). The DNA for the CDR3 is TGTGCCAGCAGCCCCGGGACAACTGAAGCTTTCTTT. Protein product: CASSPGTTEAFF.

This clonotype occurred many times. The chain joins TRBV27 to TRBJ2-5; 8 positions match TRBD2. CDR3 length equals 14 residues. Looked up from germline, CDR1 is MNHEY and CDR2 is SMNVEV (reference sequence). J gave up 5 bases and V 6 bases, and 8 bases lay outside the gene matches. The CDR3 region is CASSNRGGRETQYF. The CDR3 region has the DNA TGTGCCAGCAGCAATCGGGGGGGCCGGGAGACCCAGTACTTC.

V usage is TRBV19 and J usage is TRBJ2-3; possible D gene TRBD2, 5 bases. Germline V CDR1 and CDR2: LNHDA, SQIVND (reference sequence). The CDR3 has 16 residues. The germline V and J ends were trimmed by 5 bases and 1 base, with 16 bases remaining between them. CDR3 nucleotides: TGTGCCAGTAGTCTAAGGATGGAGGTTGGCACAGATACGCAGTATTTT. Translated, it gives CASSLRMEVGTDTQYF.

J is TRBJ2-1 and V is TRBV5-6; D is ambiguous. V lost 2 bases and J lost 2, with 11 bases in between. CDR1 and CDR2 (germline): SGHDT, YYEEEE. The CDR3 spans 15 residues. Written as DNA, the CDR3 is TGTGCCAGCAGCTTAGAGCCGCCCCCCTACAATGAGCAGTTCTTC. This translates into CASSLEPPPYNEQFF.

The chain employs TRBV6-6 and TRBJ2-1; 13 bases line up with TRBD2. From germline, CDR1 is MNHNY and CDR2 SVGAGI (reference sequence). This CDR3 comprises 16 residues. Unmatched junction bases numbered 4, after V lost 0 bases and J lost 8 bases. The CDR3 protein is CASSYSTSGGRDEQFF. For the CDR3, the DNA is TGTGCCAGCAGTTACTCGACTAGCGGGGGGAGGGATGAGCAGTTCTTC.

This clonotype was seen repeatedly, ten times or more. V is TRBV5-1 and J is TRBJ2-7; 12 bases fit TRBD2. The CDR3 length is 16 residues. The V segment lost 4 bases and the J segment 0 bases; nucleotides outside the gene matches: 5. Per germline, CDR1 SGHRS and CDR2 YFSETQ. CDR3 loop: CASSPSGRGSSYEQYF. The CDR3 coding sequence is TGCGCCAGCAGCCCTAGCGGGAGGGGTAGCTCCTACGAGCAGTACTTC.

The chain links TRBV3-1 to TRBJ2-7; 7 bases agree with TRBD1. Germline V gives CDR1 LGHDT, CDR2 YNNKEL (reference sequence). Losses at the gene ends were 1 base for V and 4 bases for J; bases not matched to a gene: 10. This CDR3 has 16 residues. CDR3 DNA: TGTGCCAGCAGCCAAGCCCCGACAGGGACGGGGTACGAGCAGTACGTC. Amino acid sequence: CASSQAPTGTGYEQYV.

This clonotype was counted at least ten times. The chain recombines TRBV3-1 with TRBJ2-3; D not certain. V lost 0 bases, J lost 5 bases, and 12 bases lay in between. The germline CDR1 and CDR2 sequences are LGHDT and YNNKEL (reference sequence). This CDR3 region has 15 residues. CDR3 sequence: CASSQDLLSGDTQYF. The CDR3 DNA follows: TGTGCCAGCAGCCAAGATCTACTTTCAGGAGATACGCAGTATTTT.

This clonotype has at least ten counts. The rearrangement links TRBV28 to TRBJ1-1, with TRBD1 as a possible D gene (5 bases). The CDR3 runs 14 residues. The V end was cut by 6 bases, the J end by 3 bases, with 14 bases between. The germline V gene encodes CDR1 MDHEN and CDR2 SYDVKM. The CDR3 coding sequence is TGTGCCAGCAGCCAAGGGGCAAGGGACACTGAAGCTTTCTTT. Protein sequence: CASSQGARDTEAFF.

This clonotype was counted ten times or more. V usage is TRBV28 and J usage is TRBJ2-7; the D gene is possibly TRBD2 (6 bases). The CDR3 sequence is 15 residues long. CDR1 MDHEN and CDR2 SYDVKM come from the germline V gene. Trimming pared 5 bases from V and 1 base from J, leaving 15 bases between. This chain's CDR3 is CASSAGWVKSYEQYV. In DNA, the CDR3 is TGTGCCAGCAGTGCGGGGTGGGTGAAATCCTACGAGCAGTACGTC.

The table lists this clonotype with many counts. The genes are TRBV3-1 and TRBJ2-1, with TRBD2 identical over 8 bases. V lost 1 base and J lost 14; bases outside the gene matches: 4. There are 12 residues in the CDR3. Germline CDR1 LGHDT, CDR2 YNNKEL (reference sequence). CDR3 nucleotide sequence: TGTGCCAGCAGCCAAGCCGGGACTAGGAAGTTCTTC. This translates into CASSQAGTRKFF.

In its sample, this clonotype was seen a few times. The chain links TRBV27 to TRBJ2-7, with D possibly matching TRBD2 (8 bases). V gave up 7 bases and J gave up 2 bases, with 21 bases separating them. This CDR3 is 16 amino acids long. Germline CDR1 reads MNHEY; CDR2 reads SMNVEV (reference sequence). In DNA, the CDR3 is TGTGCCAGCACCTCAGGGGGGCTAGCGGGCGCCTACGAGCAGTACTTC. This sequence encodes CASTSGGLAGAYEQYF.

The chain recombines TRBV30 with TRBJ1-2; 8 nucleotides agree with TRBD1. This CDR3 comprises 13 residues. Per germline, CDR1 GTSNPN and CDR2 SVGIG (reference sequence). Trimming at V came to 4 bases and at J to 3 bases, leaving 4 bases not matched to a gene. Here the CDR3 reads CAWTGGRDYGYTF. The CDR3 DNA reads TGTGCCTGGACAGGGGGCAGGGACTATGGCTACACCTTC.

In the case of this clonotype: It may be a read error: a sequence one base away is much more abundant. This chain links TRBV5-1 with TRBJ2-7, with TRBD1 matching 7 bases. The germline V gene has CDR1 SGHRS and CDR2 YFSETQ. The CDR3 is made up of 14 amino acids. The CDR3 region has the DNA TGCGCCAGCAGCCTCGGGACAGCCAACTACGGGCAGTACTTC. Protein: CASSLGTANYGQYF.

This clonotype was detected ten times or more. The rearrangement uses TRBV4-2 and TRBJ2-5; weak D call: TRBD1 (5 bases). Trimming shortened V by 3 bases and J by 4 bases, and 15 bases separated the two germline ends. Germline V CDR1 and CDR2: LGHNA, YNFKEQ. This CDR3 is 15 amino acids long. This CDR3 reads CASSQDPTVGETQYF. In DNA, the CDR3 is TGTGCCAGCAGCCAGGACCCGACAGTCGGAGAGACCCAGTACTTC.

This clonotype came up many times. The V call is TRBV6-6, the J call TRBJ1-1; D unclear. Germline V gene sequence: CDR1 MNHNY, CDR2 SVGAGI (reference sequence). Trimming pared 0 bases from V and 0 bases from J, leaving 8 bases between. CDR3 length equals 15 residues. The CDR3 sequence: CASSYSKAVNTEAFF. The CDR3 DNA sequence: TGTGCCAGCAGTTACTCGAAAGCCGTGAACACTGAAGCTTTCTTT.

This clonotype came up many times. The V and J genes are TRBV18 and TRBJ2-3; 7 bases match TRBD1. This CDR3 has 14 residues. Germline V gene lookup returns CDR1 KGHSH and CDR2 LQKENI. V was clipped by 10 bases and J by 0 bases; unmatched bases: 7. The CDR3 here is CATQPDRSTDTQYF. CDR3 in DNA: TGTGCCACCCAACCGGACAGGAGCACAGATACGCAGTATTTT.

This clonotype came up many times. This chain uses TRBV5-1 with TRBJ1-4; TRBD1 matches 9 bases. Germline-derived CDR1 and CDR2 are SGHRS and YFSETQ. This CDR3 comprises 15 residues. The V segment lost 5 bases and the J segment 7 bases; nucleotides outside the gene matches: 9. The CDR3 DNA is TGCGCCAGCAGTCCCACAGGGGGCCCGAGTGAAAAACTGTTTTTT. It codes for CASSPTGGPSEKLFF. Variable domain in full (rest from reference TRBV5-1 and TRBJ1-4): KAGVTQTPRYLIKTRGQQVTLSCSPISGHRSVSWYQQTPGQGLQFLFEYFSETQRNKGNFPGRFSGRQFSNSRSEMNVSTLELGDSALYLCASSPTGGPSEKLFFGSGTQLSVL.